This record concerns one T cell receptor (beta chain) sequence. The CDR3 totals 14 residues. V lost 4 bases and J lost 9; bases outside the gene matches: 6. Germline V gives CDR1 MNHNS, CDR2 SASEGT. This sample is part of a study of T cell changes during pregnancy in multiple sclerosis. Generated by immunoSEQ multiplex PCR, the TCRdb table keeps only in-frame clones and is missing some. Here the sample spans roughly 69,000 clones, about 91% being singletons. This chain links TRBV6-1 with TRBJ1-6; 7 bases agree with TRBD1. The material sequenced was CD4+ T cells from peripheral blood mononuclear cells, taken in the third trimester of pregnancy. The sequence was obtained from a female donor in good health, enrolled as a control in a pregnancy study. CDR3 sequence: CASSGQGGGSPLHF. The CDR3 nucleotides are TGTGCCAGCAGTGGACAGGGCGGTGGTTCACCCCTCCACTTT.